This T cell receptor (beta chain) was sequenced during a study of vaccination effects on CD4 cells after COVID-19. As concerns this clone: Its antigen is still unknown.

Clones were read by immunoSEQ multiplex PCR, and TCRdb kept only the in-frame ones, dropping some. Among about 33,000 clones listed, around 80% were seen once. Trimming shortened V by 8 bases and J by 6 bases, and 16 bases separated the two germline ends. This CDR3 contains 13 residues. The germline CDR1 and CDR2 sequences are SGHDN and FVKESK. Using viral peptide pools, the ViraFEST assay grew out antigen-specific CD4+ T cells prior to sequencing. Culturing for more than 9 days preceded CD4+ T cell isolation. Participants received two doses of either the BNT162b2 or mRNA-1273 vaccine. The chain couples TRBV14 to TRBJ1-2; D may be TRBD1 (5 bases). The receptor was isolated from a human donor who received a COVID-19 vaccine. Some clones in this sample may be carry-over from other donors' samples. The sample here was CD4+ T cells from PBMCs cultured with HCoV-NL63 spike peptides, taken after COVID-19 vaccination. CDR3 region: CASSEGALNGYTF. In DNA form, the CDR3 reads TGTGCCAGCTCAGAAGGGGCACTAAATGGCTACACCTTC.